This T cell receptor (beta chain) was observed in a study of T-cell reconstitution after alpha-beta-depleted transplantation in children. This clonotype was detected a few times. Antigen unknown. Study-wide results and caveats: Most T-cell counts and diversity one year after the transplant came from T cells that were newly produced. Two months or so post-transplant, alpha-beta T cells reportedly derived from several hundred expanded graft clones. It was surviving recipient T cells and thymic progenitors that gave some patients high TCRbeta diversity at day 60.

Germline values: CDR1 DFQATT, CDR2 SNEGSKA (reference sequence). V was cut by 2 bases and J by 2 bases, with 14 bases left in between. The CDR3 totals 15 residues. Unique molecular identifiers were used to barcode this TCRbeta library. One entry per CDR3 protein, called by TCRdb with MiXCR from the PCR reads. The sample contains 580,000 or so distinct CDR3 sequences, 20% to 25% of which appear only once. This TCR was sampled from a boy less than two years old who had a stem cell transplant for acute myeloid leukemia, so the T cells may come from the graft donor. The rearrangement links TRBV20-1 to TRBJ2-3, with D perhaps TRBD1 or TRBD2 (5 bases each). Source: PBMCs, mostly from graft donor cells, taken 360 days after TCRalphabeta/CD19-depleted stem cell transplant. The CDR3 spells CSARKPGTATDTQYF. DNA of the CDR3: TGCAGTGCTAGAAAACCCGGGACGGCCACAGATACGCAGTATTTT.